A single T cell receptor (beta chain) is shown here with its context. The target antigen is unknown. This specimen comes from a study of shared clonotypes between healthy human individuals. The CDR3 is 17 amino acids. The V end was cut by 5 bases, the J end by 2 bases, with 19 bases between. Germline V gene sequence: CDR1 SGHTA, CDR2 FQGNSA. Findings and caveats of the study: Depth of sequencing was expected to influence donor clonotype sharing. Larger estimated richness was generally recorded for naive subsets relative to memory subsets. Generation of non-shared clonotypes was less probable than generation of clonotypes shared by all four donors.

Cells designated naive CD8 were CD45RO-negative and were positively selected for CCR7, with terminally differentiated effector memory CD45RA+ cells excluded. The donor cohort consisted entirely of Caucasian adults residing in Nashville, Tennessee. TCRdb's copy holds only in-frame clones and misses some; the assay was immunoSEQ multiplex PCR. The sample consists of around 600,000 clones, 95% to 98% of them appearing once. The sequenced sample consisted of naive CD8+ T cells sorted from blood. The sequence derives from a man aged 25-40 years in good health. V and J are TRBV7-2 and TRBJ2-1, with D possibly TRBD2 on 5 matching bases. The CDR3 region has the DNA TGTGCCAGCAGCCCCCGGCGCGTGGAAGCGGCCTACAATGAGCAGTTCTTC. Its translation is CASSPRRVEAAYNEQFF.